What follows are 9 T cell receptor beta chains derived from one specimen sequenced in a study of blood T cell repertoires in COVID-19 (dated by TCRdb to about 2020). Library generation was performed with the immunoSEQ multiplex PCR assay. TCRdb limited this immuneACCESS table to in-frame rearrangements with V and J called. A share of clones is missing; checked studies link under half to unresolved V genes, and the rest is unexplained. Counted in this sample were more than 35,000 clones; approximately 85% of them appeared once. About 9.3% of the sample goes to the ten largest clones. The sequenced material came from peripheral blood. These receptors were taken from a human donor in a cohort sampled during active COVID-19.

The chain recombines TRBV25-1 with TRBJ1-4; D may be TRBD1 (6 bases). From germline, CDR1 is MGHDK and CDR2 SYGVNS. This CDR3 region has 15 residues. Trimming removed 6 bases from V and 5 bases from J, with 16 bases in between. CDR3 sequence reads: CASSPVPGTNEKLFF. CDR3 bases: TGTGCCAGCAGCCCCGTTCCAGGGACAAATGAAAAACTGTTTTTT.

This clone was detected only a few times. The genes are TRBV6-2 or TRBV6-3 and TRBJ2-7, with no clear D. This CDR3 region has 13 residues. The germline V and J ends were trimmed by 2 bases and 3 bases, with 8 bases remaining between them. Looked up from germline, CDR1 is MNHEY and CDR2 is SVGEGT. CDR3 sequence reads: CASSYEQYYEQYF. In nucleotides, the CDR3 is TGTGCCAGCAGTTACGAACAGTACTACGAGCAGTACTTC.

J is TRBJ2-5 and V is TRBV9; tentative D call: TRBD2 (6 bases). There are 15 residues in the CDR3. Germline CDR1 and CDR2: SGDLS and YYNGEE. Deletions cut 3 bases from V and 2 bases from J, with 14 bases between. The CDR3 nucleotides are TGTGCCAGCAGCGCCCCTCAGGGAGGTCAAGAGACCCAGTACTTC. Amino acids: CASSAPQGGQETQYF.

This chain links TRBV19 with TRBJ1-5; D is possibly TRBD1 (5 bases). V shed 5 bases and J shed 7 bases, with 15 bases lying between them. This CDR3 has 14 amino acids. CDR1 is LNHDA, CDR2 SQIVND, per germline (reference sequence). CDR3 coding DNA: TGTGCCAGTAGTGGGCCGGGGGTTCGGCAGCCCCAGCATTTT. The encoded protein is CASSGPGVRQPQHF.

The V call is TRBV6-5, the J call TRBJ1-2; 8 bases match TRBD1. The V gene end was trimmed by 6 bases and the J gene end by 4 bases; junction bases not matched to a gene: 4. The CDR3 is made up of 13 amino acids. Germline CDR1 reads MNHEY; CDR2 reads SVGAGI. This CDR3 is CASSATGAYGYTF. CDR3 in DNA: TGTGCCAGCAGCGCGACAGGGGCCTATGGCTACACCTTC.

This chain uses TRBV7-2 with TRBJ2-5; TRBD2 might be the D (6 bases). Germline-derived CDR1 and CDR2 are SGHTA and FQGNSA. The CDR3 has 14 amino acids. V was shortened by 6 bases and J by 2 bases, with 13 bases between the two germline ends. This CDR3 is CASSDPGRQETQYF. The CDR3, as DNA: TGTGCCAGCAGTGACCCCGGGAGACAAGAGACCCAGTACTTC.

The chain links TRBV4-2 to TRBJ2-1, with 16 bases aligning to TRBD2. V dropped 0 bases and J dropped 7; count of bases not matched to a gene: 3. CDR3 size: 17 residues. Germline-derived CDR1 and CDR2 are LGHNA and YNFKEQ. Here the CDR3 reads CASSQEWGLAGGNEQFF. The CDR3, as DNA: TGTGCCAGCAGCCAAGAATGGGGACTAGCGGGAGGGAATGAGCAGTTCTTC.

The rearrangement uses TRBV20-1 and TRBJ1-5, with D hard to call. CDR1 DFQATT and CDR2 SNEGSKA come from the germline V gene (reference sequence). V was shortened by 6 bases and J by 6 bases, with 15 bases between the two germline ends. The CDR3 length is 13 residues. This CDR3 reads CSASLGAGQPQHF. The CDR3 DNA sequence: TGCAGTGCAAGTCTGGGCGCGGGTCAGCCCCAGCATTTT.

The rearrangement joins TRBV5-6 to TRBJ2-3; D is perhaps TRBD2 (5 bases). CDR3 length: 14 amino acids. V shed 2 bases and J shed 2 bases, with 9 bases lying between them. CDR1 and CDR2 (germline): SGHDT, YYEEEE. As DNA, the CDR3 is TGTGCCAGCAGCTTCGCCGGGGTCACAGATACGCAGTATTTT. It encodes CASSFAGVTDTQYF.